The entry that follows covers one T cell receptor (beta chain) sequence. Its antigen is as yet unknown. Germline assignment: CDR1 SGHVS and CDR2 FNYEAQ. The CDR3 extends over 15 amino acids. V dropped 1 base and J dropped 1; count of bases not matched to a gene: 2. Per the authors' pipeline: Junction-only sequences without quality scores came from ImmunoSEQ, so filtering differed. Some clones are missing from TCRdb's copy, which holds only in-frame ones; the method was immunoSEQ multiplex PCR. V, J and clone size were drawn from that table, and D and trimming were deduced from the DNA. The sample lists a few hundred thousand clones, around 86% seen once, with about 16% in the top ten. This specimen belongs to a study of shared clonotypes between healthy human individuals. Findings of the study overall: Sampling used blood alone; tissue repertoires probably differ. Naive subsets generally had larger estimated richness than memory subsets.

Material for sequencing was memory CD8+ T cells sorted from blood. Subset specified: CD45RO+ cells pooled with CCR7-negative TemRA cells. The source is a young man in good health. The chain couples TRBV7-6 to TRBJ2-7, with TRBD1 identical over 9 bases. The CDR3 loop is CASSLGTGVSYEQYF. CDR3 coding DNA: TGTGCCAGCAGCTTAGGGACAGGGGTATCCTACGAGCAGTACTTC. The entire variable domain, with the rest obtained from reference TRBV7-6 and TRBJ2-7, is as follows: GAGVSQSPRYKVTKRGQDVALRCDPISGHVSLYWYRQALGQGPEFLTYFNYEAQQDKSGLPNDRFSAERPEGSISTLTIQRTEQRDSAMYRCASSLGTGVSYEQYFGPGTRLTVT.